A single sample gave rise to the 21 T cell receptor beta chains below, sequenced in a study of cytotoxic CD8 clonotypes in ibrutinib-treated CLL. Libraries were prepared by immunoSEQ multiplex PCR; TCRdb keeps only in-frame clonotypes and omits some of them. The profile covers about 160,000 clones, with approximately 80% appearing a single time and roughly 4.5% taken by the ten largest. The sample consisted of PBMCs, taken after 24 months of ibrutinib treatment. The source of these receptors is a human donor with chronic lymphocytic leukemia.

This sequence joins TRBV5-1 and TRBJ2-6, with a possible D match to TRBD1 (6 bases). The CDR3 loop spans 17 amino acids. The V end was cut by 4 bases, the J end by 0 bases, with 14 bases between. The V gene's germline CDR1 is SGHRS and CDR2 YFSETQ. The CDR3 region is CASSPTGPYSGANVLTF. CDR3 in DNA: TGCGCCAGCAGCCCGACAGGCCCGTACTCTGGGGCCAACGTCCTGACTTTC. The full variable domain, its missing parts supplied by reference TRBV5-1 and TRBJ2-6, is KAGVTQTPRYLIKTRGQQVTLSCSPISGHRSVSWYQQTPGQGLQFLFEYFSETQRNKGNFPGRFSGRQFSNSRSEMNVSTLELGDSALYLCASSPTGPYSGANVLTFGAGSRLTVL.

The chain employs TRBV19 and TRBJ2-5; the D is unclear. This CDR3 comprises 13 residues. The V gene's germline CDR1 is LNHDA and CDR2 SQIVND (reference sequence). Trimming took off 5 bases at V and 5 bases at J, with 12 bases between the two ends. The CDR3 loop reads CASSRSSRETQYF. DNA for the CDR3: TGTGCCAGTAGTCGTTCCAGCCGGGAGACCCAGTACTTC.

The chain uses TRBV4-1 and TRBJ2-7, with 7 bases identical to TRBD1. CDR3 length: 16 residues. J gave up 3 bases and V 2 bases, and 10 bases lay outside the gene matches. Germline values: CDR1 MGHRA, CDR2 YSYEKL. The chain's CDR3 is CASSQTTGNPYYEQYF. CDR3 sequence (DNA): TGCGCCAGCAGCCAAACGACAGGGAACCCCTACTACGAGCAGTACTTC.

The J gene is TRBJ2-1, the V gene TRBV20-1; D is unresolved. Trimming took off 6 bases at V and 7 bases at J, with 10 bases between the two ends. CDR1 is DFQATT, CDR2 SNEGSKA, per germline (reference sequence). The CDR3 runs to 11 residues. CDR3 amino acids: CSATKENEQFF. In DNA form, the CDR3 reads TGCAGTGCCACTAAGGAGAATGAGCAGTTCTTC.

The chain is built from TRBV6-1 and TRBJ1-2, with D possibly matching TRBD1 (5 bases). The CDR3 sequence is 15 residues long. CDR1 and CDR2 (germline): MNHNS, SASEGT. V dropped 2 bases and J dropped 3 bases, with 13 bases sitting between them. Here the CDR3 DNA reads TGTGCCAGCAGTGAAAACAAGGGAGGGGACTATGGCTACACCTTC. Its protein is CASSENKGGDYGYTF.

This clone was picked up a small number of times. The chain has TRBV4-1 and TRBJ2-7; weak D call: TRBD2 (6 bases). CDR1 is MGHRA and CDR2 is YSYEKL in the germline V gene. The CDR3 has 16 residues. V was clipped by 1 base and J by 1 base, with 14 bases between them. Written as DNA, the CDR3 is TGCGCCAGCAGCCAAGTATGGGGCGGGAAATCCTACGAGCAGTACTTC. Amino acid sequence: CASSQVWGGKSYEQYF.

In DNA, the CDR3 is TGTGCCAGCAGCCCTGGGGGCGGGAGGGCCCACAATGAGCAGTTCTTC. Protein: CASSPGGGRAHNEQFF. The J gene is TRBJ2-1, the V gene TRBV7-9, with 9 bases identical to TRBD2. Germline-derived CDR1 and CDR2 are SEHNR and FQNEAQ (reference sequence). J was trimmed by 5 bases and V by 5 bases; bases with no gene match: 10. The CDR3 runs to 16 residues.

A few counts support this clone. This chain uses TRBV28 with TRBJ2-7, with 9 bases aligning to TRBD1. Germline V gives CDR1 MDHEN, CDR2 SYDVKM. The CDR3 length is 16 residues. Trimming took 6 bases from V and 4 from J; bases not matched to a gene: 13. The CDR3 nucleotides are TGTGCCAGCAGAAAACTACCACAGGGGGCAGCGTACGAGCAGTACTTC. The encoded protein is CASRKLPQGAAYEQYF.

The genes are TRBV28 and TRBJ1-2; a possible D gene is TRBD1 (6 bases). This CDR3 comprises 13 residues. Trimming took off 10 bases at V and 6 bases at J, with 18 bases between the two ends. Looked up from germline, CDR1 is MDHEN and CDR2 is SYDVKM. The CDR3 region is CAIRGTRRNGYTF. CDR3 nucleotides: TGTGCCATCAGGGGTACCCGCCGGAATGGCTACACCTTC.

V and J are TRBV19 and TRBJ2-7, with D possibly being TRBD1 or TRBD2 (5 bases each). This CDR3 contains 13 residues. V dropped 4 bases and J dropped 2 bases, with 9 bases sitting between them. The germline V gene encodes CDR1 LNHDA and CDR2 SQIVND (reference sequence). The CDR3 loop reads CASSRDGTYEQYF. The CDR3 coding sequence is TGTGCCAGTAGTAGGGACGGAACCTACGAGCAGTACTTC. Full variable domain (rest looked up from reference TRBV19 and TRBJ2-7): DGGITQSPKYLFRKEGQNVTLSCEQNLNHDAMYWYRQDPGQGLRLIYYSQIVNDFQKGDIAEGYSVSREKKESFPLTVTSAQKNPTAFYLCASSRDGTYEQYFGPGTRLTVT.

The chain carries TRBV7-2 and TRBJ2-1; 11 nucleotides agree with TRBD2. V dropped 8 bases and J dropped 2; count of bases not matched to a gene: 5. This CDR3 region has 15 residues. The germline gives CDR1 SGHTA, CDR2 FQGNSA. The CDR3 loop reads CASGILAGAYNEQFF. The CDR3 DNA sequence: TGTGCCAGCGGGATACTAGCGGGGGCCTACAATGAGCAGTTCTTC.

This rearrangement joins TRBV6-1 to TRBJ2-3; 9 bases map to TRBD2. V trimming: 4 bases; J trimming: 3 bases; junction bases outside the gene matches: 2. The CDR3 length is 14 residues. Germline V gene lookup returns CDR1 MNHNS and CDR2 SASEGT. CDR3 DNA: TGTGCCAGCAGTGCAAGCGGGGGGACAGATACGCAGTATTTT. Protein: CASSASGGTDTQYF.

V gene TRBV4-2 combines with J gene TRBJ2-7; D uncertain. From germline, CDR1 is LGHNA and CDR2 YNFKEQ. The V end lost 0 bases, the J end lost 0 bases, and 12 bases lay between the germline ends. The CDR3 contains 16 residues. The CDR3 sequence is CASSQDYSGISYEQYF. CDR3 DNA: TGTGCCAGCAGCCAAGACTACAGTGGGATCTCCTACGAGCAGTACTTC.

The CDR3 loop reads CASRPGARSSYEQYF. The CDR3 nucleotides read TGTGCCAGCAGACCTGGGGCGCGGAGCTCCTACGAGCAGTACTTC. The genes are TRBV28 and TRBJ2-7; TRBD1 might be the D (5 bases). In germline, CDR1 is MDHEN, CDR2 SYDVKM. Trimming pared 6 bases from V and 0 bases from J, leaving 15 bases between. The CDR3 covers 15 residues.

This clone was detected only a few times. The rearrangement joins TRBV30 to TRBJ2-7; the match to TRBD1 covers 7 bases. V shed 0 bases, J shed 4 bases, and the junction held 0 bases outside the gene matches. The CDR3 is 12 residues long. Germline V gene data show CDR1 as GTSNPN and CDR2 as SVGIG (reference sequence). The CDR3 loop is CAWSVQGYEQYF. CDR3 DNA sequence: TGTGCCTGGAGTGTACAGGGGTACGAGCAGTACTTC.

This chain uses TRBV6-5 with TRBJ1-5; D might be TRBD1 (5 bases). V was pared by 1 base and J by 3 bases, with 7 bases between. The CDR3 extends over 14 amino acids. Germline-derived CDR1 and CDR2 are MNHEY and SVGAGI. The CDR3 DNA reads TGTGCCAGCAGTTACTTGGGGGACAATCAGCCCCAGCATTTT. As protein: CASSYLGDNQPQHF.

This clone was recorded only once. V gene TRBV19 combines with J gene TRBJ2-2, with 7 bases that match TRBD1. The trim removed 6 bases at V and 6 bases at J, leaving 7 bases unmatched. The CDR3 consists of 14 residues. Germline lookup yields CDR1 LNHDA and CDR2 SQIVND (reference sequence). CDR3 loop: CASSHRGIAGELFF. The CDR3 DNA follows: TGTGCCAGTAGCCACAGGGGTATCGCCGGGGAGCTGTTTTTT.

This chain links TRBV28 with TRBJ2-1; no clear D gene. CDR1 is MDHEN and CDR2 is SYDVKM in the germline V gene. The CDR3 is 11 amino acids. Trimming removed 1 base at V and 13 bases at J, with 8 bases between. Written as DNA, the CDR3 is TGTGCCAGCAGTTTATACCCTAATCAGTTCTTC. This codes for CASSLYPNQFF.

This chain uses TRBV7-2 with TRBJ2-1; D is tentatively TRBD1 or TRBD2 (5 bases each). Trimming left V 1 base short and J 7 bases short, with 8 bases between. The germline V gene encodes CDR1 SGHTA and CDR2 FQGNSA. This CDR3 region has 13 residues. CDR3: CASSLEWGNEQFF. The CDR3 region has the DNA TGTGCCAGCAGCTTAGAGTGGGGGAATGAGCAGTTCTTC.

The chain recombines TRBV7-9 with TRBJ1-4, with D perhaps TRBD1 (5 bases). CDR3 length: 14 amino acids. Trimming left V 5 bases short and J 3 bases short, with 10 bases between. CDR1 and CDR2 from the germline V gene are SEHNR and FQNEAQ (reference sequence). CDR3 protein: CASSRTGANEKLFF. Written as DNA, the CDR3 is TGTGCCAGCAGCCGGACGGGGGCTAATGAAAAACTGTTTTTT.

The V call is TRBV6-1, the J call TRBJ2-6; D is unresolved. The ends were cut back, 6 bases at V and 2 bases at J, with 11 bases in the middle. The CDR3 consists of 15 residues. In germline, CDR1 is MNHNS, CDR2 SASEGT. Here the CDR3 DNA reads TGTGCCAGCAGATTTCTAGGTGCTGGGGCCAACGTCCTGACTTTC. Translated, it gives CASRFLGAGANVLTF.